This T cell receptor (beta chain) came from a study of glioma-infiltrating T cells after dendritic cell vaccination. About the research overall: Samples are from glioblastoma patients in Phase I and II dendritic cell vaccine trials. Patients received autologous tumor lysate-pulsed dendritic cell vaccination between about 2002 and 2013.

CDR3 length: 15 amino acids. The germline V gene has CDR1 SEHNR and CDR2 FQNEAQ (reference sequence). After removal of 6 bases from V and 6 bases from J, the junction contained 10 bases not matched to a gene. Profiling relied on immunoSEQ multiplex PCR, and the TCRdb table lists in-frame clones only, not all of them. The sample records fewer than 75,000 clones, 80% to 85% being singletons. V gene TRBV7-9 combines with J gene TRBJ1-2, with TRBD1 matching 10 bases. The clonotype originates from a human donor with glioblastoma. Sequences were derived from blood, sampled before dendritic cell vaccination. CDR3 DNA sequence: TGTGCCAGCAGTTTACTGGGGGACAGGGGTCATGGCTACACCTTC. Translation: CASSLLGDRGHGYTF.